The table lists the clone carrying this T cell receptor beta chain with many counts. Its antigen is unidentified. A Clinical Activity Score of at least 3, a NOSPECS grade of at least 4 and a duration under 3 months were recorded in the ophthalmopathy patients. This specimen comes from a study of T cells in Graves' hyperthyroidism and ophthalmopathy. General study results and limits: Also found in blood were most expanded thyroid clonotypes above 0.001.

Between the trimmed V and J ends, which lost 10 bases and 6 bases, there was a span of 15 bases. Germline CDR1 reads MDHEN; CDR2 reads SYDVKM. This CDR3 comprises 12 residues. Amplified TCR beta CDR3 regions derived from RNA transcripts. TCR CDR3 underwent first-round RT-PCR with the HTBI primer set. TCRdb recomputed calls from the multiplex PCR reads with MiXCR, one row per CDR3 protein. The table lists about 600,000 distinct CDR3 sequences, 14% of them singletons, with around 7% in the top ten. This chain connects TRBV28 to TRBJ1-2; D call uncertain. The receptor was derived from a woman younger than 35 with Graves' ophthalmopathy. Sequenced sample: blood. CDR3 loop: CATSLLFDGYTF. DNA of the CDR3: TGTGCCACCAGCCTCCTTTTCGATGGCTACACCTTC.